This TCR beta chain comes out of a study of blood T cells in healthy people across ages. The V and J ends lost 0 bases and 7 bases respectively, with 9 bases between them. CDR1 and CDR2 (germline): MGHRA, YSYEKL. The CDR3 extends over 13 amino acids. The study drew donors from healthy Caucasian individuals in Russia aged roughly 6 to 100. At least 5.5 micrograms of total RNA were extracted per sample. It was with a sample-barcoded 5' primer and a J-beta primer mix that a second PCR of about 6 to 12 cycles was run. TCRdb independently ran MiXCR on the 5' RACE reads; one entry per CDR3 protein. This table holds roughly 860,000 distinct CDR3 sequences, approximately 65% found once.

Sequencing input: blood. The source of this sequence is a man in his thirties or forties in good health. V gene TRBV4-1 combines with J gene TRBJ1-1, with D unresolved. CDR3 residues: CASSQDRGIEAFF. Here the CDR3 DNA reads TGCGCCAGCAGCCAAGATCGCGGGATTGAAGCTTTCTTT.